A single sample gave rise to the 8 T cell receptor beta chains below, sequenced in a study of patients and donors after allogeneic stem cell transplantation. TCRdb analysed the RT-PCR reads with MiXCR anew, one entry per CDR3 protein. This sample yields hundreds of thousands of distinct CDR3 sequences, of which 16% are seen a single time; 7.2% belongs to the top ten. What was sequenced was blood, either unsorted or a sorted T cell fraction (not recorded which). These receptors were obtained from a human donor who was either an allogeneic HSCT recipient or a stem cell or donor lymphocyte infusion donor (not recorded which). It is not recorded whose cells these are; they may come from a transplant donor.

This chain connects TRBV4-2 to TRBJ2-3, with 15 bases fitting TRBD2. V was clipped by 5 bases and J by 5 bases; unmatched bases: 8. CDR1 and CDR2 from the germline V gene are LGHNA and YNFKEQ. The CDR3 length is 17 residues. The CDR3 sequence is CASSGGLAGGPLDTQYF. For the CDR3, the DNA is TGTGCCAGCAGCGGAGGACTAGCGGGAGGGCCGTTAGATACGCAGTATTTT.

The rearrangement uses TRBV5-1 and TRBJ1-1; unclear D gene. CDR1 is SGHRS and CDR2 is YFSETQ in the germline V gene. The CDR3 is 13 amino acids. The ends were cut back, 4 bases at V and 3 bases at J, with 10 bases in the middle. CDR3 sequence: CASSPNLDTEAFF. The DNA for the CDR3 is TGCGCCAGCAGCCCGAATCTGGACACTGAAGCTTTCTTT.

This clonotype was seen repeatedly, ten times or more. The rearrangement links TRBV5-1 to TRBJ2-7, with D maybe TRBD1 (5 bases). The CDR3 loop spans 14 amino acids. V was trimmed by 0 bases and J by 4 bases, leaving 11 bases between them. CDR1 and CDR2 from the germline V gene are SGHRS and YFSETQ. CDR3 residues: CASSLADSFYEQYF. The CDR3 bases are TGCGCCAGCAGCTTGGCCGACAGTTTTTACGAGCAGTACTTC.

This clonotype has at least ten counts. The rearrangement uses TRBV25-1 and TRBJ2-7; D is perhaps TRBD1 (5 bases). CDR1 MGHDK and CDR2 SYGVNS come from the germline V gene. Trimming shortened V by 6 bases and J by 9 bases, and 18 bases separated the two germline ends. This CDR3 contains 13 residues. The CDR3 DNA is TGTGCCAGCAGGACAGAAAAAGGATCGGCGCAGTACTTC. Translated: CASRTEKGSAQYF.

The chain recombines TRBV5-6 with TRBJ1-5; TRBD1 might be the D (5 bases). CDR1 SGHDT and CDR2 YYEEEE come from the germline V gene. V lost 0 bases, J lost 0 bases, and 16 bases lay in between. The CDR3 has 18 amino acids. CDR3 region: CASSLAPGQGYSNQPQHF. The CDR3 coding sequence is TGTGCCAGCAGCTTGGCCCCCGGACAAGGGTATAGCAATCAGCCCCAGCATTTT.

The J gene is TRBJ1-5, the V gene TRBV24-1; D not certain. V was clipped by 4 bases and J by 3 bases, with 9 bases between them. Germline V gives CDR1 KGHDR, CDR2 SFDVKD. The length of the CDR3 is 14 residues. The CDR3 is CATSEAGDNQPQHF. CDR3 DNA sequence: TGTGCCACCAGTGAAGCCGGGGACAATCAGCCCCAGCATTTT.

V usage is TRBV12-5 and J usage is TRBJ1-3; D gene uncertain. The germline V gene has CDR1 LGHNT and CDR2 FRNRAP. The CDR3 contains 12 residues. Deletions cut 3 bases from V and 4 bases from J, with 4 bases between. The CDR3 is CASGFSGNTIYF. The CDR3 DNA follows: TGTGCTAGTGGTTTCAGCGGAAACACCATATATTTT.

This clonotype was observed a handful of times. The rearrangement uses TRBV20-1 and TRBJ1-3; D is uncertain. The CDR3 extends over 13 amino acids. The germline CDR1 and CDR2 sequences are DFQATT and SNEGSKA (reference sequence). V was cut by 0 bases and J by 2 bases, with 5 bases left in between. CDR3 protein: CSARDGAGNTIYF. The CDR3, as DNA: TGCAGTGCTAGAGACGGGGCTGGAAACACCATATATTTT.